This entry concerns a single T cell receptor (beta chain). TCRdb's table, derived via immunoSEQ multiplex PCR, lists solely in-frame clones and lacks some. Of about 490,000 clones detected, over 75% appear once; the ten largest clones hold about 12%. These data come from a study of shared clonotypes between healthy human individuals. The CDR3 consists of 15 residues. V shed 6 bases, J shed 9 bases, and the junction held 12 bases outside the gene matches. Germline V CDR1 and CDR2: MNHEY, SVGAGI. The sequencing sample was made of PBMCs. The receptor was isolated from a woman aged 40 to 50 in good health. Some clones in this sample may be carry-over from other donors' samples. This rearrangement joins TRBV6-5 to TRBJ2-1; 9 bases line up with TRBD2. The CDR3 DNA sequence: TGTGCCAGCAGGACAATTAGCGGGAGAAAGCGTGAGCAGTTCTTC. This encodes CASRTISGRKREQFF.